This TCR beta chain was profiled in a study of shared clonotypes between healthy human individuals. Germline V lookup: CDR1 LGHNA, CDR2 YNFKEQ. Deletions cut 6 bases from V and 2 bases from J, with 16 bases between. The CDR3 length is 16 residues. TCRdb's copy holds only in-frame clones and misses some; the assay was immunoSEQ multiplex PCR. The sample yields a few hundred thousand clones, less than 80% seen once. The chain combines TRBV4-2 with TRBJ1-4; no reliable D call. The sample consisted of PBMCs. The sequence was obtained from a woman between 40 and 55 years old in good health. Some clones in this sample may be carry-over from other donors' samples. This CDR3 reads CASSPDSVATNEKLFF. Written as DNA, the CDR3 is TGTGCCAGCAGTCCGGATTCGGTGGCCACTAATGAAAAACTGTTTTTT.